This T cell receptor beta chain is drawn from a study of tissue T cells after allogeneic stem cell transplantation. The data were produced by immunoSEQ multiplex PCR, yet TCRdb's version contains in-frame clones alone and is incomplete. This table has some 24,000 clones, roughly 70% appearing once. The germline V gene has CDR1 SGHKS and CDR2 YYEKEE (reference sequence). The CDR3 length is 19 residues. Germline trimming cut 0 bases from V and 1 base from J; bases unmatched to any gene: 12. Study results and caveats: In patients and mice, blood and spleen missed much of tissue repertoire. Anatomically similar tissues had similar TCR repertoires within each patient. Alloreactivity or antigen specificity of tissue TCRs was not determined; some clones might be host cells.

A word on this clone: Antigen unknown.

This material consisted of tissue from the ileum, taken at autopsy. This chain uses TRBV5-5 with TRBJ2-2, with 7 bases aligning to TRBD2. The receptor was derived from a female donor over 55 with lung cancer. The CDR3 region is CASSLAFGAGRGNTGELFF. In DNA, the CDR3 is TGTGCCAGCAGCTTGGCCTTTGGGGCAGGGAGGGGGAACACCGGGGAGCTGTTTTTT.